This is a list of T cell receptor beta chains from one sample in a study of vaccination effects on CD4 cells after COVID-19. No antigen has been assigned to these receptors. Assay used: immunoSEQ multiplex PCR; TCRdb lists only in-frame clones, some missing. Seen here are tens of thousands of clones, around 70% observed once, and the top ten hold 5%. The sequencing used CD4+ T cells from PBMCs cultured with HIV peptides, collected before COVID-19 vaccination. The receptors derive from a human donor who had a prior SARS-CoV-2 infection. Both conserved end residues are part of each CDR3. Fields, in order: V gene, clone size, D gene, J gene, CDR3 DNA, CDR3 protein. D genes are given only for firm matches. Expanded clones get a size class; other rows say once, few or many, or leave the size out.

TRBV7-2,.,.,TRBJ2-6,TGTGCCAGCAGCTTAGTAGCTACCGACTCTGGGGCCAACGTCCTGACTTTC,CASSLVATDSGANVLTF
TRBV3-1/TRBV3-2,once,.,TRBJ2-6,TGTGCCAGCGCTATACGGGGGGCCAACGTCCTGACTTTC,CASAIRGANVLTF
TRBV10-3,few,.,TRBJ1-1,TGTGCCATCCGCGAGGGGAACACTGAAGCTTTCTTT,CAIREGNTEAFF
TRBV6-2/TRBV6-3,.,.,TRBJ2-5,TGTGCCAGCAGTTACCTCAGGGAAGAGACCCAGTACTTC,CASSYLREETQYF
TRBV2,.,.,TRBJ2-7,TGTGCCAGCAGTGGCGGGACAGACTACGAGCAGTACTTC,CASSGGTDYEQYF
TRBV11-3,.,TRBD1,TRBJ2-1,TGTGCCAGCAGCTTAGAACGTTGGGACAGCTACAATGAGCAGTTCTTC,CASSLERWDSYNEQFF
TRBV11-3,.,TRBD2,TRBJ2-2,TGTGCCAGCAGCTTAAGAGCGGGAGTCACCGGGGAGCTGTTTTTT,CASSLRAGVTGELFF
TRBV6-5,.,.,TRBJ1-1,TGTGCCAGCAGTCCCGGAGGGTCGAGGAACACTGAAGCTTTCTTT,CASSPGGSRNTEAFF
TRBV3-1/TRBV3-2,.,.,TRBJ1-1,TGTGCCAGCAGCCCGGGTGTGGGACGCTCGAACACTGAAGCTTTCTTT,CASSPGVGRSNTEAFF
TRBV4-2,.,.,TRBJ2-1,TGTGCCAGCAGCCAAGAAGGGATCTCGAATGAGCAGTTCTTC,CASSQEGISNEQFF
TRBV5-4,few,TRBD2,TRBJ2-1,TGTGCCAGCAGCTTGGCCAGGACTAGCGGACCATACAATGAGCAGTTCTTC,CASSLARTSGPYNEQFF
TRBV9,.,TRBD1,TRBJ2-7,TGTGCCAGCAGCGCGGACAGGGGGGGCTACGAGCAGTACTTC,CASSADRGGYEQYF
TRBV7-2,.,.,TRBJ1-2,TGTGCCAGCAGCTTACAGGGCTATGGCTACACCTTC,CASSLQGYGYTF
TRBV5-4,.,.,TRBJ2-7,TGTGCCAGCAGCTTGGGGAGGGTTACCTACGAGCAGTACTTC,CASSLGRVTYEQYF
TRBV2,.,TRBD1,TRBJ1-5,TGTGCCAGCAGTGACAGGGGGACCTATAGCAATCAGCCCCAGCATTTT,CASSDRGTYSNQPQHF
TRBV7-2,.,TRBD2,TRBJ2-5,TGTGCCAGCAGCCAAACAGCGGGGGGGCCGGGTGAGACCCAGTACTTC,CASSQTAGGPGETQYF
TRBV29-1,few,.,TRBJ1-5,TGCAGCGTTGGACAGGGCAATCAGCCCCAGCATTTT,CSVGQGNQPQHF
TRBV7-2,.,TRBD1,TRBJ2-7,TGTGCCAGCAGCTCCAGACAGGGCGGCGAGCAGTACTTC,CASSSRQGGEQYF
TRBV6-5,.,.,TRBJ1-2,TGTGCCAGCAGTCGTCAAATATGGGACTATGGCTACACCTTC,CASSRQIWDYGYTF
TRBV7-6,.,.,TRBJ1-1,TGTGCCAGCAGCTTAGCATTTGGAGCTTTCGACACTGAAGCTTTCTTT,CASSLAFGAFDTEAFF
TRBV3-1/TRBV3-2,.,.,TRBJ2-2,TGTGCCAGCAGCCCCTACGCCGGGGAGCTGTTTTTT,CASSPYAGELFF
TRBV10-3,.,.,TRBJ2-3,TGTGCCATCAGTGATCGAGGGTCTAGCACAGATACGCAGTATTTT,CAISDRGSSTDTQYF
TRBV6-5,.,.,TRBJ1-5,TGTGCCAGCACTGGCGGGTCCAATCAGCCCCAGCATTTT,CASTGGSNQPQHF
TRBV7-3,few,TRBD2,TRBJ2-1,TGTGCCAGCAGCTTAGGCCTAGCGGTTTACAATGAGCAGTTCTTC,CASSLGLAVYNEQFF
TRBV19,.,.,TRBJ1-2,TGTGCCAGTAGTATAGATCGGTACGGGGGAGGCGGCTACACCTTC,CASSIDRYGGGGYTF
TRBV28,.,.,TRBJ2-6,TGTGCCAGCAGTCCTCGTCAGAGCTCTGGGGCCAACGTCCTGACTTTC,CASSPRQSSGANVLTF
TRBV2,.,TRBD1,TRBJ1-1,TGTGCCAGCAGGACAGGGGGATCGGGCACTGAAGCTTTCTTT,CASRTGGSGTEAFF
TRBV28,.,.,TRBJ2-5,TGTGCCAGCAGTTTTTTTCAGCTATACCAAGAGACCCAGTACTTC,CASSFFQLYQETQYF
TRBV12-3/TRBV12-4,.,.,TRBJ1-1,TGTGCCAGCATACGTGCGGGGGGAACCGAAGCTTTCTTT,CASIRAGGTEAFF
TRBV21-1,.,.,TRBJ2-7,TGTGCCAGCAGCAAGGGAAGGTTAGTCCCCGAGCAGTACTTC,CASSKGRLVPEQYF
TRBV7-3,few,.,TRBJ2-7,TGTGCCAGCAGCCTCGGGGCGGGCTACGAGCAGTACTTC,CASSLGAGYEQYF
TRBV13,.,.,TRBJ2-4,TGTGCCAGCAGCAAGACAGGATTGCTAGCCAAAAACATTCAGTACTTC,CASSKTGLLAKNIQYF
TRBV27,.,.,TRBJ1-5,TGTGCCAGCAGCCTGAGTTTAGGTCAGCCCCAGCATTTT,CASSLSLGQPQHF
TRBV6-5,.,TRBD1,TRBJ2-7,TGTGCCAGCAGCGTCCGGGACAGACCCTACTACGAGCAGTACTTC,CASSVRDRPYYEQYF
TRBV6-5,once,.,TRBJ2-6,TGTGCCAGCAGTTACGTGGGGGCTGGGGCCAACGTCCTGACTTTC,CASSYVGAGANVLTF
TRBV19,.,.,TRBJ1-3,TGTGCCAGTAGTATCTCAGGGAATTCTGGAAACACCATATATTTT,CASSISGNSGNTIYF
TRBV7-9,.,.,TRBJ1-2,TGTGCCAGCAGCTTGGACAATACCTTCTATGGCTACACCTTC,CASSLDNTFYGYTF
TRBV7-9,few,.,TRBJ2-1,TGTGCCAGCAGTCGCGACGGGAATGAGCAGTTCTTC,CASSRDGNEQFF
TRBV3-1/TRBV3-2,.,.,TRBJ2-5,TGTGCCAGCAGCCATGCGATCGGACGGGGTTTATGGGAGACCCAGTACTTC,CASSHAIGRGLWETQYF
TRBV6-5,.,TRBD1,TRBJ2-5,TGTGCCCGGCCACCGGACAGGGATCAAGAGACCCAGTACTTC,CARPPDRDQETQYF
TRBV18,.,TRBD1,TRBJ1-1,TGTGCCAGCTCACCACGGACAGGGGACACTGAAGCTTTCTTT,CASSPRTGDTEAFF
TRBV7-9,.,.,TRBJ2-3,TGTGCCAGCAGCCCCCCAGGGGACACAGATACGCAGTATTTT,CASSPPGDTDTQYF
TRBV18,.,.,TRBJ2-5,TGTGCCAGCTCCCCCACGGGGGGCTGGTACCAAGAGACCCAGTACTTC,CASSPTGGWYQETQYF
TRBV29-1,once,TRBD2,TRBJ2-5,TGCAGCGTTGGACTAGCCAGAGAAGAGACCCAGTACTTC,CSVGLAREETQYF